Shown below are 29 T cell receptor beta chains from a single sample sequenced in a study of T cell changes during pregnancy in multiple sclerosis. Sequenced by immunoSEQ multiplex PCR; TCRdb stores in-frame clones only, minus some. Of 34,000 or so clones listed, more than 75% are singletons. Sequencing used peripheral blood, obtained in the second trimester of pregnancy. These receptors originate from a female donor in good health, enrolled as a control in a pregnancy study.

The chain combines TRBV7-2 with TRBJ1-1, with TRBD1 matching 8 bases. V shed 4 bases, J shed 4 bases, and the junction held 5 bases outside the gene matches. Germline CDR1 is SGHTA and CDR2 is FQGNSA. This CDR3 region has 14 residues. The CDR3 DNA follows: TGTGCCAGCAGCTCACAGGGGGTTGGCACTGAAGCTTTCTTT. Amino acid sequence: CASSSQGVGTEAFF.

This chain joins TRBV9 and TRBJ2-2; 8 bases line up with TRBD1. Per germline, CDR1 SGDLS and CDR2 YYNGEE. J lost 0 bases, V lost 2 bases, and 3 bases had no gene match. CDR3 length equals 16 residues. In DNA, the CDR3 is TGTGCCAGCAGCGTGTCGGACAGGGCGAACACCGGGGAGCTGTTTTTT. Its protein product is CASSVSDRANTGELFF.

The DNA of the CDR3 is TGTGCCTGGAACCCTGGGGGGGGAAAGGGCTATGGCTACACCTTC. Translated, it gives CAWNPGGGKGYGYTF. This chain joins TRBV30 and TRBJ1-2, with a tentative D call TRBD1 (5 bases). This CDR3 region has 15 residues. Trimming pared 4 bases from V and 4 bases from J, leaving 19 bases between. CDR1 and CDR2 (germline): GTSNPN, SVGIG (reference sequence).

This clone was observed a handful of times. In DNA, the CDR3 is TGCGCCAGCAGCCCGCCCGGACTAGCGGGAATCACCGGGGAGCTGTTTTTT. Its translation: CASSPPGLAGITGELFF. This chain uses TRBV4-1 with TRBJ2-2, with 12 bases matching TRBD2. This CDR3 is built from 17 residues. Germline trimming cut 4 bases from V and 4 bases from J; bases unmatched to any gene: 7. CDR1 is MGHRA and CDR2 is YSYEKL in the germline V gene.

The rearrangement uses TRBV21-1 and TRBJ2-5; no check of the table's D call, TRBD1, against the DNA was made. TRBV21-1 has pseudogene status. CDR3 length equals 14 residues. CDR3 amino acids: CASSKATGVETQYF. The CDR3 bases are TGTGCCAGCAGCAAAGCGACAGGGGTAGAGACCCAGTACTTC.

The chain employs TRBV14 and TRBJ2-6; 7 positions agree with TRBD1. Germline V gene data show CDR1 as SGHDN and CDR2 as FVKESK. The CDR3 loop spans 17 amino acids. V was pared by 5 bases and J by 2 bases, with 9 bases of the junction left unmatched. In DNA, the CDR3 is TGTGCCAGCAGCTTCTACAGGGGACCAACTGGGGCCAACGTCCTGACTTTC. Its protein is CASSFYRGPTGANVLTF.

Here the CDR3 reads CASRTGGITNEKLFF. CDR3 nucleotides: TGTGCCAGCAGGACAGGGGGGATAACTAATGAAAAACTGTTTTTT. The J gene is TRBJ1-4, the V gene TRBV28; 9 positions match TRBD1. CDR3 length: 15 residues. From germline, CDR1 is MDHEN and CDR2 SYDVKM. The junction had 3 bases not matched to a gene; V was cut back by 6 bases and J by 1 base. The full variable domain, its missing parts supplied by reference TRBV28 and TRBJ1-4, is DVKVTQSSRYLVKRTGEKVFLECVQDMDHENMFWYRQDPGLGLRLIYFSYDVKMKEKGDIPEGYSVSREKKERFSLILESASTNQTSMYLCASRTGGITNEKLFFGSGTQLSVL.

J is TRBJ2-7 and V is TRBV28; possibly TRBD2 for D (6 bases). The CDR3 totals 15 residues. In germline, CDR1 is MDHEN, CDR2 SYDVKM. Trimming stripped 5 bases from V and 5 bases from J, with 19 bases between. CDR3 loop: CASSPARGSPNEQYF. The CDR3 DNA is TGTGCCAGCAGTCCAGCGCGGGGTAGTCCCAACGAGCAGTACTTC.

The J gene is TRBJ2-7, the V gene TRBV6-1, with 10 positions matching TRBD1. The CDR3 covers 15 residues. Losses at the gene ends were 1 base for V and 7 bases for J; bases not matched to a gene: 7. The germline V gene has CDR1 MNHNS and CDR2 SASEGT. CDR3 sequence reads: CASSEGRQGAEEQYF. Here the CDR3 DNA reads TGTGCCAGCAGTGAAGGGAGACAGGGGGCAGAAGAGCAGTACTTC.

This clone is a singleton in its sample. The V gene is TRBV7-6, the J gene TRBJ2-1; TRBD2 matches 9 bases. This CDR3 contains 18 residues. The V and J ends lost 2 bases and 3 bases, in that order; junction bases with no gene match: 11. The germline V gene encodes CDR1 SGHVS and CDR2 FNYEAQ. CDR3: CASSLRSSGALNYNEQFF. The DNA for the CDR3 is TGTGCCAGCAGCTTACGGTCTAGCGGGGCGCTAAACTACAATGAGCAGTTCTTC.

J is TRBJ1-2 and V is TRBV6-5; a weak D match, TRBD1 (6 bases). Trimming took 5 bases from V and 8 from J, leaving 15 bases between them. Germline CDR1 reads MNHEY; CDR2 reads SVGAGI. This CDR3 is built from 13 residues. Written as DNA, the CDR3 is TGTGCCAGCAGTACGCACAGGGATTCAGGCTACACCTTC. Translated: CASSTHRDSGYTF.

This chain joins TRBV9 and TRBJ2-7; TRBD2 agrees at 13 bases. With 4 bases clipped from V and 7 bases from J, the junction kept 8 bases outside the gene matches. CDR3 length equals 15 residues. CDR1 is SGDLS, CDR2 YYNGEE, per germline. CDR3 region: CASSLGLAGVREQYF. The CDR3 region has the DNA TGTGCCAGCAGCCTCGGACTAGCGGGGGTTCGTGAGCAGTACTTC.

V and J are TRBV7-9 and TRBJ1-3; possibly TRBD1 for D (5 bases). The CDR3 has 18 amino acids. Per germline, CDR1 SEHNR and CDR2 FQNEAQ (reference sequence). V dropped 4 bases and J dropped 0 bases, with 19 bases sitting between them. The CDR3 loop is CASSSYSGTASSGNTIYF. DNA of the CDR3: TGTGCCAGCAGCTCTTACTCCGGGACTGCCAGCTCTGGAAACACCATATATTTT.

In DNA form, the CDR3 reads TGTGCCAGCAGTGAAGTATGGGGAGGCAGCACTGAAGCTTTCTTT. It yields the protein CASSEVWGGSTEAFF. V and J are TRBV6-1 and TRBJ1-1; D not certain. V shed 1 base and J shed 4 bases, with 13 bases lying between them. CDR3 size: 15 residues. Per the germline V gene, CDR1 is MNHNS and CDR2 is SASEGT.

This rearrangement joins TRBV28 to TRBJ2-7; possibly TRBD2 for D (7 bases). Germline V gene sequence: CDR1 MDHEN, CDR2 SYDVKM. This CDR3 spans 12 amino acids. The ends were cut back, 11 bases at V and 9 bases at J, with 20 bases in the middle. CDR3 residues: CAFGEGGAAQYF. The CDR3 DNA reads TGTGCCTTTGGGGAGGGGGGGGCTGCGCAGTACTTC. Full variable domain (rest looked up from reference TRBV28 and TRBJ2-7): DVKVTQSSRYLVKRTGEKVFLECVQDMDHENMFWYRQDPGLGLRLIYFSYDVKMKEKGDIPEGYSVSREKKERFSLILESASTNQTSMYLCAFGEGGAAQYFGPGTRLTVT.

The chain is built from TRBV10-3 and TRBJ1-3, with 7 bases fitting TRBD1. V was pared by 5 bases and J by 1 base, with 5 bases of the junction left unmatched. Germline V CDR1 and CDR2: ENHRY, SYGVKD. This CDR3 has 15 amino acids. The CDR3 DNA follows: TGTGCCATCAGTCCAATGGACAGGTCTGGAAACACCATATATTTT. Amino acid sequence: CAISPMDRSGNTIYF.

The chain joins TRBV5-1 to TRBJ2-3; TRBD2 matches 8 bases. The CDR3 is 16 amino acids. The V gene's germline CDR1 is SGHRS and CDR2 YFSETQ. With 3 bases clipped from V and 2 bases from J, the junction kept 8 bases outside the gene matches. This CDR3 reads CASSSGLANPTDTQYF. CDR3 in DNA: TGCGCCAGCAGCTCCGGACTAGCTAACCCCACAGATACGCAGTATTTT.

CDR3 in DNA: TGCGCCAGCAGCCAACCTATCAAGGGAGCTGGCTACGAGCAGTACTTC. Its translation is CASSQPIKGAGYEQYF. The chain uses TRBV4-1 and TRBJ2-7, with D possibly being TRBD2 (5 bases). Trimming shortened V by 2 bases and J by 3 bases, and 17 bases separated the two germline ends. CDR1 MGHRA and CDR2 YSYEKL come from the germline V gene. The CDR3 runs to 16 residues.

The chain couples TRBV4-3 to TRBJ1-1; 10 bases align to TRBD1. Germline V gene sequence: CDR1 LGHNA, CDR2 YSLEER. V was clipped by 5 bases and J by 3 bases; unmatched bases: 6. The CDR3 totals 15 residues. The CDR3: CASSDMTGGDTEAFF. CDR3 bases: TGCGCCAGCAGCGATATGACAGGGGGCGACACTGAAGCTTTCTTT.

The CDR3 reads CASSAYYWDRGNTEAFF. The CDR3 DNA reads TGTGCCAGCAGTGCTTATTATTGGGACAGGGGGAACACTGAAGCTTTCTTT. The chain combines TRBV6-1 with TRBJ1-1; 10 bases map to TRBD1. In germline, CDR1 is MNHNS, CDR2 SASEGT. The CDR3 runs to 17 residues. Germline trimming cut 4 bases from V and 1 base from J; bases unmatched to any gene: 9.

The chain links TRBV18 to TRBJ2-3; D is perhaps TRBD2 (5 bases). The CDR3 runs to 16 residues. Germline V CDR1 and CDR2: KGHSH, LQKENI. Trimming stripped 3 bases from V and 0 bases from J, with 13 bases between. The CDR3 bases are TGTGCCAGCTCACCGGCATCCGGACTCAGCACAGATACGCAGTATTTT. Amino acids: CASSPASGLSTDTQYF.

The chain combines TRBV19 with TRBJ2-7, with 9 nucleotides matching TRBD1. The CDR3 extends over 13 amino acids. With 4 bases clipped from V and 5 bases from J, the junction kept 3 bases outside the gene matches. Germline CDR1 is LNHDA and CDR2 is SQIVND (reference sequence). The CDR3 loop reads CASSRDREDEQYF. CDR3 DNA: TGTGCCAGTAGTAGGGACAGGGAGGACGAGCAGTACTTC. Looking up the rest from reference TRBV19 and TRBJ2-7 gives the full variable domain: DGGITQSPKYLFRKEGQNVTLSCEQNLNHDAMYWYRQDPGQGLRLIYYSQIVNDFQKGDIAEGYSVSREKKESFPLTVTSAQKNPTAFYLCASSRDREDEQYFGPGTRLTVT.

This rearrangement joins TRBV7-9 to TRBJ1-1, with D tentatively TRBD1 (6 bases). V was cut by 1 base and J by 3 bases, with 18 bases left in between. This CDR3 has 17 amino acids. Looked up from germline, CDR1 is SEHNR and CDR2 is FQNEAQ (reference sequence). In DNA, the CDR3 is TGTGCCAGCAGCTTAGGAAGCGGGGGCGTCGCTCACACTGAAGCTTTCTTT. Amino acids: CASSLGSGGVAHTEAFF.

The chain links TRBV18 to TRBJ2-6; D remains unclear. The germline gives CDR1 KGHSH, CDR2 LQKENI. This CDR3 has 14 residues. With 3 bases removed from V and 0 bases from J, the gap between germline ends came to 3 bases. The CDR3 loop is CASSPSSGANVLTF. The DNA of the CDR3 is TGTGCCAGCTCACCGAGCTCTGGGGCCAACGTCCTGACTTTC.

The V call is TRBV27, the J call TRBJ1-2, with 7 bases aligning to TRBD1. The length of the CDR3 is 16 residues. The J segment lost 4 bases and the V segment lost 0 bases, leaving 8 bases of the junction unmatched. CDR1 MNHEY and CDR2 SMNVEV come from the germline V gene (reference sequence). CDR3 sequence (DNA): TGTGCCAGCAGTTTATCCCAGGGGGATAAGCGCTATGGCTACACCTTC. Protein: CASSLSQGDKRYGYTF.

This chain links TRBV7-3 with TRBJ2-2; TRBD1 matches at 7 bases. The trim removed 5 bases at V and 7 bases at J, leaving 10 bases unmatched. The CDR3 is 15 residues long. Germline lookup yields CDR1 SGHTA and CDR2 FQGTGA. CDR3: CASSPPRQGVGELFF. The CDR3 coding sequence is TGTGCCAGCAGCCCCCCGCGGCAGGGGGTCGGGGAGCTGTTTTTT.

This clone was observed a single time. This chain links TRBV30 with TRBJ2-7; TRBD2 is a possible D gene (5 bases). The germline CDR1 and CDR2 sequences are GTSNPN and SVGIG (reference sequence). The length of the CDR3 is 12 residues. V was pared by 8 bases and J by 2 bases, with 13 bases between. CDR3 nucleotides: TGTGCCGGTGGGTCCGGGACCTACGAGCAGTACTTC. This gives the protein CAGGSGTYEQYF.

This sequence joins TRBV10-3 and TRBJ2-7, with 7 bases identical to TRBD1. CDR3 size: 15 residues. CDR1 ENHRY and CDR2 SYGVKD come from the germline V gene. V lost 4 bases, J lost 7 bases, and 13 bases stayed unmatched. Here the CDR3 DNA reads TGTGCCATCAGTGGGACAGGAGATCTCTCTGGGGAGCAGTACTTC. It is translated as CAISGTGDLSGEQYF.

The rearrangement joins TRBV6-1 to TRBJ2-5, with 10 bases aligning to TRBD2. The CDR3 runs to 16 residues. The ends lost 4 bases at V and 4 bases at J; junction bases unmatched: 9. Germline loops: CDR1 MNHNS, CDR2 SASEGT. This chain's CDR3 is CASSVSSGGVGETQYF. The CDR3 nucleotides read TGTGCCAGCAGTGTCTCTAGCGGGGGTGTCGGAGAGACCCAGTACTTC.